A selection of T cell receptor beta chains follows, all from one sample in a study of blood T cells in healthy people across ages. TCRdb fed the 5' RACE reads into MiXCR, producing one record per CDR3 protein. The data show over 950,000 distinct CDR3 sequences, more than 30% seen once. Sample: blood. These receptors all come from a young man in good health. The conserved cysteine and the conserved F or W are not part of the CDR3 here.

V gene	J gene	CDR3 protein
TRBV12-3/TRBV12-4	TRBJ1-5	ASSLTGRRQPQH
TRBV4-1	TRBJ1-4	ASSQEAGMGNEKLF
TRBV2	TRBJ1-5	ASSGQTNSNQPQH
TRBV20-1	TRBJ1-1	SAVRGQGVAEAF
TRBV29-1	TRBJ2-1	SVDTDNEQF
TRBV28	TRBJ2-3	ASGPGQVTDTQY
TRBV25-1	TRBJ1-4	ASRDAGVDEKLF
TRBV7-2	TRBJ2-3	ASSAGLAGHIRADTQY
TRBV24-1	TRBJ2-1	ATSSNALSGNEQF
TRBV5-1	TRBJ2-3	ASSVGMQSDTQY
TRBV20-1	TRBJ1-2	SARSGGAFNGYT
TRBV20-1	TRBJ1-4	SARDHARGDNEKLF
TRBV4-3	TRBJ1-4	ASSQGGPGINEKLF
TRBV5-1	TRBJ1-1	ASSLGAGASNTEAF
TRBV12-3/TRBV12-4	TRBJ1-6	ASSLGVSGSPLH
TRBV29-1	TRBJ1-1	SVAYEGARGTEAF
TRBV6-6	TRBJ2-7	ASRTTSGLDYEQY
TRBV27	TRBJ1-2	ASSPGPTGYGYT
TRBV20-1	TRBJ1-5	SATISGNSNQPQH
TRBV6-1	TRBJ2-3	ASSGEVVDTQY
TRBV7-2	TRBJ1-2	ASSLEEKDGYT
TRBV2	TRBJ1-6	ASSEENISYNSPLH
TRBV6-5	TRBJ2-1	ASSPEGETQF
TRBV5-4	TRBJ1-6	ASSKRSILDSPLH
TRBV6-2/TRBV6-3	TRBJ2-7	ATQKDPLVYEQY
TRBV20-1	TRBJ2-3	SAPFFPDTQY
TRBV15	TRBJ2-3	ATSSRLAGTDTQY
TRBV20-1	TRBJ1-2	SARTPLGYGYT
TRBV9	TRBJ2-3	ASSPPGVTADTQY
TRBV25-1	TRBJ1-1	ASSEYSGATEAF
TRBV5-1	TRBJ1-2	ASSPPGLRDYGYT
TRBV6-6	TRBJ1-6	ASSDRDSYSPLH
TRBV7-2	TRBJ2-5	ASSFGTSGGETQY
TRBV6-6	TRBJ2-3	ASSGVGVTGRNTQY
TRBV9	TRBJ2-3	ASSVAGSPGGDTQY
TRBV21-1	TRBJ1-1	ASSRSPLNTEAF
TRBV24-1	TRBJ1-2	ATSDRDRFYYGYT
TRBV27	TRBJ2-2	ASTPQGLGGELF
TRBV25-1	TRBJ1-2	ASSEYGDRVRNGYT
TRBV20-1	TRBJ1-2	SAREAGQGYGYT
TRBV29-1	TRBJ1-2	SAAEANYGYT
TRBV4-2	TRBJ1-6	ASSQDLGSPLH
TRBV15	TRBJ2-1	ATILAGGLTQQTPYNEQF
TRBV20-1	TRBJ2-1	SARLAGKSYNEQF
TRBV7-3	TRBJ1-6	ASSRDRVGSPLH
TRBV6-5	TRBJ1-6	ASSYFRMGSPLH
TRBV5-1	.	ASSLDLTNEQY
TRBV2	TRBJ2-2	ASTLMPGPGELF